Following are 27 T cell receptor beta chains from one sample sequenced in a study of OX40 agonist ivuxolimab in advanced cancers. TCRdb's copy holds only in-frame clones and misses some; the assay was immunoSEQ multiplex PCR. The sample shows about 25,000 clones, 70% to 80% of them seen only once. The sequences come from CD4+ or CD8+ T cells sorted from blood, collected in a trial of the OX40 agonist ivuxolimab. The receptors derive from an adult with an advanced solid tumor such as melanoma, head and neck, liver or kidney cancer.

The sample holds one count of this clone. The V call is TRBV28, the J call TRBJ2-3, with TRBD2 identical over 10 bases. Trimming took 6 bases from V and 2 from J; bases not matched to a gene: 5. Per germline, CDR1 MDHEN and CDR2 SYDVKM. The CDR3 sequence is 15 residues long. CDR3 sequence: CASRLGLANTDTQYF. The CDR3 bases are TGTGCCAGCAGACTGGGACTAGCGAACACAGATACGCAGTATTTT.

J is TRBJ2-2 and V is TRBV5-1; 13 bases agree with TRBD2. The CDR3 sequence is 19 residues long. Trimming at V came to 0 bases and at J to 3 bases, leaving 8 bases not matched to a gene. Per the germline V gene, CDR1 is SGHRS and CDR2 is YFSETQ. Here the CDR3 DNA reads TGCGCCAGCAGCTTGGTTACTAGCGGGGGGGCCCGCGACACCGGGGAGCTGTTTTTT. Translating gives CASSLVTSGGARDTGELFF. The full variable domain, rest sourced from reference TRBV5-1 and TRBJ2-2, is KAGVTQTPRYLIKTRGQQVTLSCSPISGHRSVSWYQQTPGQGLQFLFEYFSETQRNKGNFPGRFSGRQFSNSRSEMNVSTLELGDSALYLCASSLVTSGGARDTGELFFGEGSRLTVL.

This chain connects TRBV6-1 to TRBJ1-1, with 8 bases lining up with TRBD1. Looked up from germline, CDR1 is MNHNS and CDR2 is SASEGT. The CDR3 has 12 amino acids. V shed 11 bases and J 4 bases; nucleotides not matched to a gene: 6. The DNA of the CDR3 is TGTGCCGCTGAACAGGGGGTCACTGAAGCTTTCTTT. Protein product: CAAEQGVTEAFF.

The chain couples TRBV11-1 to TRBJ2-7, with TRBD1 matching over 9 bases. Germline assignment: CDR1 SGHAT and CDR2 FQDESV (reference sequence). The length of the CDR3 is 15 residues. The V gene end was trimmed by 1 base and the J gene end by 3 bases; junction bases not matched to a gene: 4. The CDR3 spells CASSLVGTGFYEQYF. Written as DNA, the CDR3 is TGTGCCAGCAGCTTAGTTGGGACAGGGTTCTACGAGCAGTACTTC.

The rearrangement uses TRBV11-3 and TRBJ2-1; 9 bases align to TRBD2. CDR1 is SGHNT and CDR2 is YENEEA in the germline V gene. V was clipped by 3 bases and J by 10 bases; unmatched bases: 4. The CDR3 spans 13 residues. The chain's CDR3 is CASSFSLAGEQFF. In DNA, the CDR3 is TGTGCCAGCAGCTTTTCCCTAGCGGGGGAGCAGTTCTTC.

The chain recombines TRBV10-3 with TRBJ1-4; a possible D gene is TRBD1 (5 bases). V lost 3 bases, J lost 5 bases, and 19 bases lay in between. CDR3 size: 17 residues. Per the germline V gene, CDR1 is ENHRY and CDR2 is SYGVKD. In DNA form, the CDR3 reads TGTGCCATCAGTGAAGTCTGGCGGGGCGAGGAAAATGAAAAACTGTTTTTT. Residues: CAISEVWRGEENEKLFF.

CDR3 DNA sequence: TGTGCCAGCAGCTCCCTGCCCACGACAGGGAACTACCAAGAGACCCAGTACTTC. This sequence encodes CASSSLPTTGNYQETQYF. V usage is TRBV7-6 and J usage is TRBJ2-5, with 7 bases fitting TRBD1. Losses at the gene ends were 4 bases for V and 0 bases for J; bases not matched to a gene: 14. Germline V gives CDR1 SGHVS, CDR2 FNYEAQ. There are 18 residues in the CDR3.

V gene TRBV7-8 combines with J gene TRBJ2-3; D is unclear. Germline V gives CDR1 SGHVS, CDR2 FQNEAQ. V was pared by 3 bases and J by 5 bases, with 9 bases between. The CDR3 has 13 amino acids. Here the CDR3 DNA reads TGTGCCAGCAGCTTTTTCAGTGTAGATACGCAGTATTTT. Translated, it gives CASSFFSVDTQYF. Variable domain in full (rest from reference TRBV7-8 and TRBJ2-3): GAGVSQSPRYKVAKRGQDVALRCDPISGHVSLFWYQQALGQGPEFLTYFQNEAQLDKSGLPSDRFFAERPEGSVSTLKIQRTQQEDSAVYLCASSFFSVDTQYFGPGTRLTVL.

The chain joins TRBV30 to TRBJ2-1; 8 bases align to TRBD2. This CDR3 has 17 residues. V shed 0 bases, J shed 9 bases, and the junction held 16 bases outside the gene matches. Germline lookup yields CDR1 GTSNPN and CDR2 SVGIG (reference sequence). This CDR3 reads CAWSVYVFREGSGEQFF. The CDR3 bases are TGTGCCTGGAGTGTATACGTATTCCGGGAGGGGAGCGGTGAGCAGTTCTTC. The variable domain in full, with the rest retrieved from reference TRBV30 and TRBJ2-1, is SQTIHQWPATLVQPVGSPLSLECTVEGTSNPNLYWYRQAAGRGLQLLFYSVGIGQISSEVPQNLSASRPQDRQFILSSKKLLLSDSGFYLCAWSVYVFREGSGEQFFGPGTRLTVL.

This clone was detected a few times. The CDR3 DNA is TGTGCCAGCAGCCTCTTAGATAGCACCGGGGAGCTGTTTTTT. It yields the protein CASSLLDSTGELFF. The chain links TRBV7-9 to TRBJ2-2; no definite D call. The CDR3 consists of 14 residues. V was trimmed by 5 bases and J by 4 bases, leaving 11 bases between them. Per germline, CDR1 SEHNR and CDR2 FQNEAQ (reference sequence).

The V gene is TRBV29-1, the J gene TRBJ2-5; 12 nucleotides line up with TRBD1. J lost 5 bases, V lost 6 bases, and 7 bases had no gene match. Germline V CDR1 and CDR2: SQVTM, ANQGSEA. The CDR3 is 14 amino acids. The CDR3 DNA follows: TGCAGCGTCGGGGGACAGGGGGCGGTGGAGACCCAGTACTTC. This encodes CSVGGQGAVETQYF.

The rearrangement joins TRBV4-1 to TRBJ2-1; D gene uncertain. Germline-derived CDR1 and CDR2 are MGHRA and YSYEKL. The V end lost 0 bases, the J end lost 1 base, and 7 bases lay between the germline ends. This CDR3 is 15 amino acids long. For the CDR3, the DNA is TGCGCCAGCAGCCAAGACAAGAGTTCCTACAATGAGCAGTTCTTC. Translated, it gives CASSQDKSSYNEQFF.

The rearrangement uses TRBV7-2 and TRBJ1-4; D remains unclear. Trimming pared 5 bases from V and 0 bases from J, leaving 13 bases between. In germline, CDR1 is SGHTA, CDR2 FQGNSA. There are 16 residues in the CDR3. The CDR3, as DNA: TGTGCCAGCAGCAACGCCGCTAGAGCAACTAATGAAAAACTGTTTTTT. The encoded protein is CASSNAARATNEKLFF.

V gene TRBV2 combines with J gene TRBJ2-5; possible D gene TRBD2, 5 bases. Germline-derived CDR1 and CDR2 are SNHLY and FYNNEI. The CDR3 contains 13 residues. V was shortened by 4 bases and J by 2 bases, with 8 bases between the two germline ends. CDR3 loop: CASSAGFQETQYF. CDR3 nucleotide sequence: TGTGCCAGCAGTGCGGGGTTTCAAGAGACCCAGTACTTC. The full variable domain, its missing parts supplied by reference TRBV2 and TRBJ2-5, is EPEVTQTPSHQVTQMGQEVILRCVPISNHLYFYWYRQILGQKVEFLVSFYNNEISEKSEIFDDQFSVERPDGSNFTLKIRSTKLEDSAMYFCASSAGFQETQYFGPGTRLLVL.

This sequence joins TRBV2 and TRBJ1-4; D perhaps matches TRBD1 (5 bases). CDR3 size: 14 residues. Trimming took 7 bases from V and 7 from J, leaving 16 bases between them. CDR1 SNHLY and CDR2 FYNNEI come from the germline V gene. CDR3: CASIQGRIGEKLFF. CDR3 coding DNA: TGTGCCAGCATCCAGGGTAGGATTGGTGAAAAACTGTTTTTT.

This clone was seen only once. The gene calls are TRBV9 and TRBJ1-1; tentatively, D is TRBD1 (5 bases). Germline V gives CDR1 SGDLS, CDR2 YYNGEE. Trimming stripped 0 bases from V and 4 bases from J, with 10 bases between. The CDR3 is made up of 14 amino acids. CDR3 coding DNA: TGTGCCAGCAGCGTAGACGCGGGGCGCACTGAAGCTTTCTTT. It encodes CASSVDAGRTEAFF.

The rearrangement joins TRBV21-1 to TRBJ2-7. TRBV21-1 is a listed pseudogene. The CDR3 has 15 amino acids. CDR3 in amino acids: CASSKAVDGTYEQYF. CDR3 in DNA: TGTGCCAGCAGCAAAGCCGTGGACGGAACCTACGAGCAGTACTTC.

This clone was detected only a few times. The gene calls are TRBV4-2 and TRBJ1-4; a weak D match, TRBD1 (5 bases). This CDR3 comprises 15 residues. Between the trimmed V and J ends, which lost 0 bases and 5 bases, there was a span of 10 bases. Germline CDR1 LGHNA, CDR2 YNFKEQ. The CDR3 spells CASSQDSGTNEKLFF. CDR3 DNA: TGTGCCAGCAGCCAAGATAGTGGGACCAATGAAAAACTGTTTTTT.

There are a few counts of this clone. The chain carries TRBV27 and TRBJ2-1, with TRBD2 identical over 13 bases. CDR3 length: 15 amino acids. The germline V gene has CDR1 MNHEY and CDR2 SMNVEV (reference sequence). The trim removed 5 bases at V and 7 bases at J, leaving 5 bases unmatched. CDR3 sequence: CASSPTSGRGNEQFF. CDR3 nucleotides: TGTGCCAGCAGTCCCACTAGCGGGAGGGGTAATGAGCAGTTCTTC.

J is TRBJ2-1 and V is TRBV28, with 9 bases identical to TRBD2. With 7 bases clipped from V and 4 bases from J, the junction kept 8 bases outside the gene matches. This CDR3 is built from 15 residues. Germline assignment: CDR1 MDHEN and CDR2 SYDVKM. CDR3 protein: CASNLAGDGYNEQFF. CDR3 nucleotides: TGTGCCAGCAACTTAGCGGGAGATGGGTACAATGAGCAGTTCTTC.

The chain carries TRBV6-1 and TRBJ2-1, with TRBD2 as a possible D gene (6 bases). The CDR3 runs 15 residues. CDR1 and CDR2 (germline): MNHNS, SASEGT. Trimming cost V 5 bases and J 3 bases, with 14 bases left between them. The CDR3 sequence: CASSRLVGDYNEQFF. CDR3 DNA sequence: TGTGCCAGCAGTCGACTAGTGGGGGACTACAATGAGCAGTTCTTC.

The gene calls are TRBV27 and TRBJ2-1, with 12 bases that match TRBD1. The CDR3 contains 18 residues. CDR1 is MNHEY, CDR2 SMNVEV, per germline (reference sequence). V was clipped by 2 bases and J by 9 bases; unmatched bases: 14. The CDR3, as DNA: TGTGCCAGCAGTTTAACTTACGGGGACAGGGGGCTCGACCGTGAGCAGTTCTTC. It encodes CASSLTYGDRGLDREQFF.

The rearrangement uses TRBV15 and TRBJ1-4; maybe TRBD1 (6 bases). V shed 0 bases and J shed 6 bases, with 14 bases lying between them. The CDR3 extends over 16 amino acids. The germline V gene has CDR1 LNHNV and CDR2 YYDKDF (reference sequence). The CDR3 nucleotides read TGTGCCACCAGCAGAGATAGCGAGGGGGTCCATGAAAAACTGTTTTTT. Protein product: CATSRDSEGVHEKLFF.

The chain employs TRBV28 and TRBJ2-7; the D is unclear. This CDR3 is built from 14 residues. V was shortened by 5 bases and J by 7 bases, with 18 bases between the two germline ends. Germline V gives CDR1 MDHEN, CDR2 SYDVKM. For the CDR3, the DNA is TGTGCCAGCAGTCCCAGGAACCGAATTGTTGAGCAGTACTTC. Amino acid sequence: CASSPRNRIVEQYF.

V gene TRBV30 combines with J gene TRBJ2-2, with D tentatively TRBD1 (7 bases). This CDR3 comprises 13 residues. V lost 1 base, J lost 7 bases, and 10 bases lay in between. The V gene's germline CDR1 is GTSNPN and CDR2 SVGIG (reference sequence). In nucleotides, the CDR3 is TGTGCCTGGAGTGCAGGGGGGATCGGGGAGCTGTTTTTT. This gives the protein CAWSAGGIGELFF.

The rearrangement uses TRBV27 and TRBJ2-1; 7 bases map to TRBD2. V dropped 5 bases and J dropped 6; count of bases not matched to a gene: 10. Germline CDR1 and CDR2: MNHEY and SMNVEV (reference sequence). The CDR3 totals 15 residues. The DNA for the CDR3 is TGTGCCAGCAGTAGCTCTAGCGGAAAATCCAATGAGCAGTTCTTC. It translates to CASSSSSGKSNEQFF.

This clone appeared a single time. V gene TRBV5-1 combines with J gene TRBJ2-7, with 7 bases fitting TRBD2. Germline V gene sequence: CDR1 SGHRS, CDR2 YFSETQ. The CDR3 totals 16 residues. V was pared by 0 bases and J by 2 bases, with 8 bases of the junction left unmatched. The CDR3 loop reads CASSLVLAETPYEQYF. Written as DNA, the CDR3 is TGCGCCAGCAGCTTGGTCCTAGCGGAGACCCCCTACGAGCAGTACTTC.